The 9 T cell receptor beta chains given below trace back to one sample, sequenced in a study of post-analysis software for immune sequencing data. Study-wide results and limits: A few TRBV segments (TRBV5-6, TRBV5-1 and TRBV20-1 among them) occurred more frequently in patients than in controls.

The TCR beta cDNA libraries contained unique molecular identifiers. TCRdb processed the PCR reads anew with MiXCR; each CDR3 protein has one entry. The table has 350,000 to 500,000 distinct CDR3 sequences, approximately 42% seen once; the top ten hold 7.5% to 8.5%. The antigens for these receptors are not known. The material sequenced was blood. These receptors originate from a girl aged 2 to 10 with multiple sclerosis.

The rearrangement uses TRBV7-9 and TRBJ2-3; D ambiguous. Germline loops: CDR1 SEHNR, CDR2 FQNEAQ (reference sequence). V lost 6 bases, J lost 6 bases, and 10 bases lay in between. The CDR3 consists of 12 residues. The CDR3 here is CASRENMDTQYF. CDR3 nucleotides: TGTGCCAGCAGGGAAAACATGGATACGCAGTATTTT.

The chain uses TRBV28 and TRBJ1-5; D is unresolved. Germline CDR1 and CDR2: MDHEN and SYDVKM. Trimming took 5 bases from V and 3 from J, leaving 11 bases between them. CDR3 length: 14 amino acids. The CDR3 protein is CASSQHEHNQPQHF. The CDR3 DNA is TGTGCCAGCAGTCAACATGAGCACAATCAGCCCCAGCATTTT.

J is TRBJ1-1 and V is TRBV6-1; D uncertain. Germline V gene sequence: CDR1 MNHNS, CDR2 SASEGT. V was cut by 3 bases and J by 4 bases, with 12 bases left in between. The CDR3 length is 14 residues. CDR3 amino acids: CASSDLLARTEAFF. CDR3 in DNA: TGTGCCAGCAGTGATTTATTAGCGCGCACTGAAGCTTTCTTT.

CDR3 protein: CASSYGPVSYEQYF. As DNA, the CDR3 is TGTGCCAGCAGTTATGGGCCAGTCTCCTACGAGCAGTACTTC. This chain connects TRBV28 to TRBJ2-7, with no clear D. The V gene's germline CDR1 is MDHEN and CDR2 SYDVKM. The CDR3 runs 14 residues. V lost 4 bases and J 0 bases, leaving 10 bases between the germline ends.

The sample holds a few counts of this clonotype. The chain joins TRBV28 to TRBJ2-7; D is undetermined. Trimming shortened V by 6 bases and J by 4 bases, and 7 bases separated the two germline ends. The CDR3 is 11 residues long. Per the germline V gene, CDR1 is MDHEN and CDR2 is SYDVKM. The CDR3 is CASRARYEQYF. The CDR3, as DNA: TGTGCCAGCAGGGCGCGTTACGAGCAGTACTTC.

The chain employs TRBV29-1 and TRBJ1-4; possibly TRBD1 for D (5 bases). The CDR3 is 12 amino acids. The ends were cut back, 7 bases at V and 8 bases at J, with 14 bases in the middle. Germline lookup yields CDR1 SQVTM and CDR2 ANQGSEA. The CDR3, as DNA: TGCAGCGGCGGGACGGAGGGAGAAAAACTGTTTTTT. Translated, it gives CSGGTEGEKLFF. Combining the CDR3 with reference TRBV29-1 and TRBJ1-4 gives the whole variable domain SAVISQKPSRDICQRGTSLTIQCQVDSQVTMMFWYRQQPGQSLTLIATANQGSEATYESGFVIDKFPISRPNLTFSTLTVSNMSPEDSSIYLCSGGTEGEKLFFGSGTQLSVL.

The chain carries TRBV19 and TRBJ2-1; 9 bases match TRBD2. The CDR3 loop spans 15 amino acids. V gave up 1 base and J gave up 3 bases; unmatched junction bases: 1. Looked up from germline, CDR1 is LNHDA and CDR2 is SQIVND (reference sequence). The CDR3: CASSIGSGGYNEQFF. CDR3 DNA: TGTGCCAGTAGTATAGGTAGCGGGGGCTACAATGAGCAGTTCTTC.

This clonotype was counted once. The chain combines TRBV7-9 with TRBJ1-5, with 8 bases identical to TRBD1. This CDR3 is 15 amino acids long. With 5 bases clipped from V and 7 bases from J, the junction kept 10 bases outside the gene matches. Germline CDR1 SEHNR, CDR2 FQNEAQ (reference sequence). The CDR3 protein is CASSPSDRGGQPQHF. CDR3 in DNA: TGTGCCAGCAGCCCAAGTGACAGGGGTGGGCAGCCCCAGCATTTT.

The DNA for the CDR3 is TGTGCCAGCAGCCCCAGACAGGGCGGGGAGACCCAGTACTTC. It translates to CASSPRQGGETQYF. The V call is TRBV7-2, the J call TRBJ2-5; TRBD1 agrees at 7 bases. The CDR3 is made up of 14 amino acids. V lost 5 bases, J lost 5 bases, and 8 bases stayed unmatched. The germline CDR1 and CDR2 sequences are SGHTA and FQGNSA.